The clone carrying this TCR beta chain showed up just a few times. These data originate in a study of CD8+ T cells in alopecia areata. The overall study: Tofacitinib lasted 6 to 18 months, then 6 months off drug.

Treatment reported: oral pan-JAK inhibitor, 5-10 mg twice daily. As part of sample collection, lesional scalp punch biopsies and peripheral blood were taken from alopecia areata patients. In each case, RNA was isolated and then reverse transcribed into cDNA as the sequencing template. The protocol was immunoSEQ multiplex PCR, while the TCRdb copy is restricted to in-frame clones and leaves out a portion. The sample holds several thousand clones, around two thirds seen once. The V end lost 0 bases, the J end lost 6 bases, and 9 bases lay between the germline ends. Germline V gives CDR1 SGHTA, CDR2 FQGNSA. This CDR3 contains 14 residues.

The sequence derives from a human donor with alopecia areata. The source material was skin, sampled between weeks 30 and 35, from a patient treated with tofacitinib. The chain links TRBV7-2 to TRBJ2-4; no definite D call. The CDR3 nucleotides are TGTGCCAGCAGCTTAGCAGGGCCAGGAAACATTCAGTACTTC. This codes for CASSLAGPGNIQYF. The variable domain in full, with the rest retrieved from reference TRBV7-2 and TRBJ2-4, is GAGVSQSPSNKVTEKGKDVELRCDPISGHTALYWYRQSLGQGLEFLIYFQGNSAPDKSGLPSDRFSAERTGGSVSTLTIQRTQQEDSAVYLCASSLAGPGNIQYFGAGTRLSVL.